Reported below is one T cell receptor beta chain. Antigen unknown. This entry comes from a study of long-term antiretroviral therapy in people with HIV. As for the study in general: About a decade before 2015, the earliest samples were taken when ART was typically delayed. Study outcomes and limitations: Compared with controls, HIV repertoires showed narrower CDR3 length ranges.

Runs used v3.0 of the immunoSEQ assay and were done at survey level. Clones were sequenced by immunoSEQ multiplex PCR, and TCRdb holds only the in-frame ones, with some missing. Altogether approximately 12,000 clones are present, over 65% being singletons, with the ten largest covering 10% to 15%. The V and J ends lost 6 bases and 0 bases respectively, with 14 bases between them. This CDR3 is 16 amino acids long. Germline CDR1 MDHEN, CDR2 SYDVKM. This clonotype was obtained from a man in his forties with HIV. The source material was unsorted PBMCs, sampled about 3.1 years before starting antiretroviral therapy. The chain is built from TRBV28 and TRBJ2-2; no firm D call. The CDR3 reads CASSGSKGSNTGELFF. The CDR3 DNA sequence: TGTGCCAGCAGCGGTTCAAAGGGATCGAACACCGGGGAGCTGTTTTTT. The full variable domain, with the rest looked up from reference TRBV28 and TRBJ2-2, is DVKVTQSSRYLVKRTGEKVFLECVQDMDHENMFWYRQDPGLGLRLIYFSYDVKMKEKGDIPEGYSVSREKKERFSLILESASTNQTSMYLCASSGSKGSNTGELFFGEGSRLTVL.